The rows below give T cell receptor beta chains drawn from one sample of a study of T cell responses to AZD1222 COVID-19 vaccine. The assay was immunoSEQ multiplex PCR, and TCRdb's table has in-frame clones only and misses some. This sample has about 140,000 clones, with more than 80% found just once. The sample in question was peripheral blood, obtained on day 0 of MenACWY control vaccination. Receptor source: an adult in good health. Each CDR3 is given with its conserved first and last residue. D genes are given only for firm matches. Size is omitted from some rows. Given values are once, few, many or a class for expanded clones.

clone size: -
V gene: TRBV30
D gene: TRBD1
J gene: TRBJ1-2
CDR3 DNA: TGTGCCTGGAGTGTAGGTTGGCGGAGGGGGCGTGTTGGCTACACCTTC
CDR3 protein: CAWSVGWRRGRVGYTF

clone size: -
V gene: TRBV7-2
D gene: TRBD1
J gene: TRBJ2-5
CDR3 DNA: TGTGCCAGCAGCTTTAACAGGGGGCAAGAGACCCAGTACTTC
CDR3 protein: CASSFNRGQETQYF

clone size: -
V gene: TRBV12-3/TRBV12-4
D gene: -
J gene: TRBJ2-1
CDR3 DNA: TGTGCCAGCAGTTGGCTCCATGAGCAGTTCTTC
CDR3 protein: CASSWLHEQFF

clone size: -
V gene: TRBV12-3/TRBV12-4
D gene: -
J gene: TRBJ1-6
CDR3 DNA: TGTGCCAGCAGTTCAGGGGTAGTTTCACCCCTCCACTTT
CDR3 protein: CASSSGVVSPLHF

clone size: -
V gene: TRBV9
D gene: -
J gene: TRBJ1-1
CDR3 DNA: TGTGCCAGCAGCGTATACGGGGGGCCCAGCGCGGAAGCTTTCTTT
CDR3 protein: CASSVYGGPSAEAFF

clone size: once
V gene: TRBV7-9
D gene: -
J gene: TRBJ2-7
CDR3 DNA: TGTGCCAGCAGGATGGCGGGTACCTACGAGCAGTACTTC
CDR3 protein: CASRMAGTYEQYF

clone size: -
V gene: TRBV5-1
D gene: -
J gene: TRBJ2-1
CDR3 DNA: TGCGCCAGCAGCTTGGGACTCACCTACAATGAGCAGTTCTTC
CDR3 protein: CASSLGLTYNEQFF

clone size: -
V gene: TRBV4-3
D gene: -
J gene: TRBJ2-1
CDR3 DNA: TGCGCCAGCAGCCAAGAGTGGCTAGCAGGCTACAATGAGCAGTTCTTC
CDR3 protein: CASSQEWLAGYNEQFF

clone size: -
V gene: TRBV9
D gene: -
J gene: TRBJ2-5
CDR3 DNA: TGTGCCAGCAGCGTAGCTTCCGCTTACCAAGAGACCCAGTACTTC
CDR3 protein: CASSVASAYQETQYF

clone size: -
V gene: TRBV9
D gene: -
J gene: TRBJ2-6
CDR3 DNA: TGTGCCAGCAGCGCCGTCAGGGTGTCCGGGGCCAACGTCCTGACTTTC
CDR3 protein: CASSAVRVSGANVLTF

clone size: -
V gene: TRBV4-3
D gene: -
J gene: TRBJ1-6
CDR3 DNA: TGCGCCAGCAGCCAAGATGGGCTTAATTCACCCCTCCACTTT
CDR3 protein: CASSQDGLNSPLHF